A selection of T cell receptor beta chains follows, all from one sample in a study of blood T cell repertoires in COVID-19. The data were produced by immunoSEQ multiplex PCR, yet TCRdb's version contains in-frame clones alone and is incomplete. The table lists approximately 260,000 clones, 80% to 90% of them singletons. Specimen: peripheral blood. The receptors were gathered from a woman between 65 and 79 years old with acute or convalescent COVID-19. The CDR3 runs from the conserved cysteine through the conserved F or W. Each record gives: V gene, J gene, CDR3 length, clone size, D gene, CDR3 DNA, CDR3 protein. D genes are given only for firm matches. Only part of the rows carry a size: once, few, many, or a class if the clone is expanded.

v_gene: TRBV19; j_gene: TRBJ2-3; len: 15; abundance: -; d_gene: TRBD2; CDR3nt: TGTGCCAGTAGTATGTTTGGGGGGGAGACAGATACGCAGTATTTT; CDR3aa: CASSMFGGETDTQYF
v_gene: TRBV19; j_gene: TRBJ1-4; len: 14; abundance: -; d_gene: -; CDR3nt: TGTGCCAGTAGGTCGGGCCAGGGGACTGAAAAACTGTTTTTT; CDR3aa: CASRSGQGTEKLFF
v_gene: TRBV2; j_gene: TRBJ2-2; len: 15; abundance: -; d_gene: TRBD2; CDR3nt: TGTGCCAGCACAGGGCGGGGGAGGAACACCGGGGAGCTGTTTTTT; CDR3aa: CASTGRGRNTGELFF
v_gene: TRBV3-1/TRBV3-2; j_gene: TRBJ2-5; len: 16; abundance: few; d_gene: -; CDR3nt: TGTGCCAGCAGCCGAGGAAGGGGGGGGGCCTTGGAGACCCAGTACTTC; CDR3aa: CASSRGRGGALETQYF
v_gene: TRBV3-1/TRBV3-2; j_gene: TRBJ2-7; len: 17; abundance: -; d_gene: TRBD1; CDR3nt: TGTGCCAGCAGCCAAGGTCGGAGGACAGGGGGCGTCAACGAGCAGTACTTC; CDR3aa: CASSQGRRTGGVNEQYF
v_gene: TRBV25-1; j_gene: TRBJ1-5; len: 13; abundance: -; d_gene: -; CDR3nt: TGTGCCAGCAGTAGGGAGGGGAATCAGCCCCAGCATTTT; CDR3aa: CASSREGNQPQHF
v_gene: TRBV3-1/TRBV3-2; j_gene: TRBJ1-2; len: 15; abundance: -; d_gene: -; CDR3nt: TGTGCCAGCAGCCAAGGTGCGGGTCCGACTTATGGCTACACCTTC; CDR3aa: CASSQGAGPTYGYTF
v_gene: TRBV15; j_gene: TRBJ2-1; len: 12; abundance: -; d_gene: -; CDR3nt: TGTGCCACCAGCAGAGGTGAGAATGAGCAGTTCTTC; CDR3aa: CATSRGENEQFF
v_gene: TRBV7-7; j_gene: TRBJ2-3; len: 15; abundance: -; d_gene: TRBD2; CDR3nt: TGTGCTAGCAGCTTAGAGGCGGGGGACACAGATACGCAGTATTTT; CDR3aa: CASSLEAGDTDTQYF
v_gene: TRBV7-8; j_gene: TRBJ2-1; len: 16; abundance: -; d_gene: TRBD2; CDR3nt: TGTGCCAGCAGCTTAGGAGCTAGCGGACAATACAATGAGCAGTTCTTC; CDR3aa: CASSLGASGQYNEQFF
v_gene: TRBV9; j_gene: TRBJ2-1; len: 16; abundance: -; d_gene: TRBD2; CDR3nt: TGTGCCAGCAGCCCCGGGACTAGCGGGGGTCACAATGAGCAGTTCTTC; CDR3aa: CASSPGTSGGHNEQFF
v_gene: TRBV3-1/TRBV3-2; j_gene: TRBJ1-1; len: 14; abundance: -; d_gene: -; CDR3nt: TGTGCCAGCAGCCAAGGATTCGACTCGACTGAAGCTTTCTTT; CDR3aa: CASSQGFDSTEAFF
v_gene: TRBV27; j_gene: TRBJ2-2; len: 16; abundance: -; d_gene: TRBD1; CDR3nt: TGTGCCAGCAGGCAACTCAGGACAGGGAGGACCGGGGAGCTGTTTTTT; CDR3aa: CASRQLRTGRTGELFF
v_gene: TRBV20-1; j_gene: TRBJ2-2; len: 16; abundance: -; d_gene: TRBD2; CDR3nt: TGCAGTGCCAGTCAACCGGGACTAGCAAGCACCGGGGAGCTGTTTTTT; CDR3aa: CSASQPGLASTGELFF
v_gene: TRBV7-9; j_gene: TRBJ2-1; len: 12; abundance: -; d_gene: -; CDR3nt: TGTGCCAGCAGCTTAGCGCCGGGGGAGCAGTTCTTC; CDR3aa: CASSLAPGEQFF
v_gene: TRBV5-1; j_gene: TRBJ2-7; len: 13; abundance: once; d_gene: -; CDR3nt: TGCGCCAGCAGCAGGCAGGGTGACGGCGAGCAGTACTTC; CDR3aa: CASSRQGDGEQYF
v_gene: TRBV7-9; j_gene: TRBJ2-2; len: 15; abundance: -; d_gene: -; CDR3nt: TGTGCCAGCAGCTCATACACGGGGAACACCGGGGAGCTGTTTTTT; CDR3aa: CASSSYTGNTGELFF
v_gene: TRBV12-5; j_gene: TRBJ1-1; len: 14; abundance: -; d_gene: -; CDR3nt: TGTGCTAGTGGTTTGGTGACAGGTGGGACTGAAGCTTTCTTT; CDR3aa: CASGLVTGGTEAFF
v_gene: TRBV4-1; j_gene: TRBJ2-7; len: 16; abundance: -; d_gene: TRBD1; CDR3nt: TGCGCCAGCAGCCCAGGACAGGGATCAAGCTCCTACGAGCAGTACTTC; CDR3aa: CASSPGQGSSSYEQYF
v_gene: TRBV5-1; j_gene: TRBJ2-2; len: 16; abundance: -; d_gene: -; CDR3nt: TGCGCCAGCAGCTCCACAGCGGCGAGTAACACCGGGGAGCTGTTTTTT; CDR3aa: CASSSTAASNTGELFF
v_gene: TRBV10-3; j_gene: TRBJ2-1; len: 15; abundance: -; d_gene: TRBD1; CDR3nt: TGTGCCATCAGTGAGTCCAGGACAGGGACCAATGAGCAGTTCTTC; CDR3aa: CAISESRTGTNEQFF
v_gene: TRBV6-1; j_gene: TRBJ1-6; len: 13; abundance: -; d_gene: -; CDR3nt: TGTGCCAGCGAGCGGGCAGGGCGGTCACCCCTCCACTTT; CDR3aa: CASERAGRSPLHF
v_gene: TRBV9; j_gene: TRBJ2-3; len: 18; abundance: -; d_gene: TRBD2; CDR3nt: TGTGCCAGCAGCGCCGCCCGACTAGCGGGGGAGAGCACAGATACGCAGTATTTT; CDR3aa: CASSAARLAGESTDTQYF
v_gene: TRBV7-6; j_gene: TRBJ2-5; len: 12; abundance: -; d_gene: -; CDR3nt: TGTGCCAGCAGCCTTACCCAGGAGACCCAGTACTTC; CDR3aa: CASSLTQETQYF
v_gene: TRBV18; j_gene: TRBJ2-7; len: 15; abundance: -; d_gene: TRBD1; CDR3nt: TGTGCCAGCTCCCTAGGACAGGGGGCGCGCGGCGAGCAGTACTTC; CDR3aa: CASSLGQGARGEQYF
v_gene: TRBV4-1; j_gene: TRBJ1-1; len: 16; abundance: -; d_gene: -; CDR3nt: TGCGCCAGCAGCCAAGTTCTCCGGGGGGAGAACAGTGAAGCTTTCTTT; CDR3aa: CASSQVLRGENSEAFF
v_gene: TRBV11-2; j_gene: TRBJ2-1; len: 16; abundance: -; d_gene: TRBD2; CDR3nt: TGTGCCAGCAGCCGCGCCGGGACTAGCCCGATCCATGAGCAGTTCTTC; CDR3aa: CASSRAGTSPIHEQFF
v_gene: TRBV28; j_gene: TRBJ1-1; len: 13; abundance: -; d_gene: TRBD1; CDR3nt: TGTGCCAGCAGTTTTCCCGGACAGGCGTCTTCTTTCTTT; CDR3aa: CASSFPGQASSFF
v_gene: TRBV15; j_gene: TRBJ2-5; len: 15; abundance: -; d_gene: TRBD1; CDR3nt: TGTGCCACCAGCAGGACGGACAGGGGACAAGAGACCCAGTACTTC; CDR3aa: CATSRTDRGQETQYF
v_gene: TRBV4-2; j_gene: TRBJ2-7; len: 16; abundance: -; d_gene: -; CDR3nt: TGTGCCAGCAGCCAAGATAGCCGGGAAGTCACCTACGAGCAGTACTTC; CDR3aa: CASSQDSREVTYEQYF
v_gene: TRBV7-7; j_gene: TRBJ1-2; len: 9; abundance: -; d_gene: -; CDR3nt: TGTGCCGCGTCCTGTGGCTACACCTTC; CDR3aa: CAASCGYTF